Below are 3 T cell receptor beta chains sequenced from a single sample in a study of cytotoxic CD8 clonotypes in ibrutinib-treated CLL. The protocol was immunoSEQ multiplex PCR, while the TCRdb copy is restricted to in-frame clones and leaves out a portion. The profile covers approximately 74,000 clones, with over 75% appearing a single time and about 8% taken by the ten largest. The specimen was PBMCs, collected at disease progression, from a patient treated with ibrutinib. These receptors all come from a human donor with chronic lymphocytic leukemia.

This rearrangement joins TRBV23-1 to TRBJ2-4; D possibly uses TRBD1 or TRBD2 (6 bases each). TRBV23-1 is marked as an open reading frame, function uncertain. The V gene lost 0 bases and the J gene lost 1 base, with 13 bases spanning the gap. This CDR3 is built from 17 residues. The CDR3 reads CASSQSEGVAAKNIQYF. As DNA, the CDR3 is TGCGCCAGCAGTCAATCGGAGGGGGTAGCGGCCAAAAACATTCAGTACTTC.

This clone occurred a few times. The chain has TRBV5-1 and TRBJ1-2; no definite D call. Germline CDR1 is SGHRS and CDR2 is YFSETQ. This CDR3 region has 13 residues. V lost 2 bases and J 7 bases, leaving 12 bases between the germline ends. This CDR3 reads CASSLPGIGGYTF. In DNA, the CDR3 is TGCGCCAGCAGCTTACCCGGGATTGGTGGCTACACCTTC.

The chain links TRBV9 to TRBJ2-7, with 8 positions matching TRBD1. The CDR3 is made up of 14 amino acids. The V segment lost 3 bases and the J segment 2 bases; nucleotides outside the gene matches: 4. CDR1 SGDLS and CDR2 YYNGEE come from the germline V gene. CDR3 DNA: TGTGCCAGCAGCGCGCGGGACAGGACCTACGAGCAGTACTTC. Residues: CASSARDRTYEQYF.